This T cell receptor (beta chain) derives from a study of cytomegalovirus exposure and HLA in healthy donors. Study-level findings and limits: Most TCRs appeared rarely, but some public TCRs recurred in many donors.

V lost 7 bases, J lost 9 bases, and 7 bases stayed unmatched. Germline loops: CDR1 MNHNS, CDR2 SASEGT. This CDR3 has 13 amino acids. As concerns this clone: Its antigen is unidentified.

The PCR employed 60 Vbeta primers together with 13 Jbeta primers. The assay was immunoSEQ multiplex PCR, and TCRdb's table has in-frame clones only and misses some. Reported are about 130,000 clones; the ten largest clones contain 2%. The sequencing input was PBMCs. The gene calls are TRBV6-1 and TRBJ2-2; 8 positions agree with TRBD2. The clonotype comes from a woman aged 55-75 years in good health and CMV-seronegative. CDR3 protein: CASTPGGFRELFF. The CDR3 DNA is TGTGCCAGCACCCCGGGGGGGTTTCGGGAGCTGTTTTTT.